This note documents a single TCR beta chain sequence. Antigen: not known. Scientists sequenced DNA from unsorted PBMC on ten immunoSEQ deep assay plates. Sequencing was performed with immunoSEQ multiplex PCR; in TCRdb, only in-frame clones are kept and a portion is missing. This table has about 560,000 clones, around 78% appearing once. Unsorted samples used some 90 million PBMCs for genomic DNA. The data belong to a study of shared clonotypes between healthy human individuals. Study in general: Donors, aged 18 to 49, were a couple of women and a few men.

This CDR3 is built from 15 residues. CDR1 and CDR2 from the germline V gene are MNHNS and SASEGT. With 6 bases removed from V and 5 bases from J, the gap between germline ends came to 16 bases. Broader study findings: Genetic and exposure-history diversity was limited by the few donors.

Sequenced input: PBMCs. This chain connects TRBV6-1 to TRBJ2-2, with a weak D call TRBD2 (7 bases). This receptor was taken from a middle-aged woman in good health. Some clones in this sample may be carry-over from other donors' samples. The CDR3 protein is CASSMEGGWTGELFF. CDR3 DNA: TGTGCCAGCAGCATGGAGGGGGGGTGGACCGGGGAGCTGTTTTTT.